This is a list of T cell receptor beta chains from one sample in a study of blood T cell repertoires in COVID-19. Sequencing used immunoSEQ multiplex PCR; TCRdb keeps in-frame clones, though not all of them. This repertoire shows approximately 210,000 clones, roughly 77% found once; its top ten account for about a sixth. Material: PBMCs or T cells enriched from blood (not recorded which). All receptors come from a woman aged 45-60 years with acute COVID-19. Each CDR3 is given with its conserved first and last residue. A D gene is named only where the DNA matches it firmly. Expanded clones are given a class, and other clones once, few, many or no size at all.

V	D	J	size	DNA	CDR3
TRBV4-2	.	TRBJ2-5	.	TGTGCCAGCAGCCAAGATTTAGAGGGTTTTCAAGAGACCCAGTACTTC	CASSQDLEGFQETQYF
TRBV2	.	TRBJ1-5	.	TGTGCCAGCAGTGTCACAGGGTATGGCAATCAGCCCCAGCATTTT	CASSVTGYGNQPQHF
TRBV13	.	TRBJ1-6	once	TGTGCCAGCAGCTCCCGACTCTCCCGTTCACCCCTCCACTTT	CASSSRLSRSPLHF
TRBV3-1/TRBV3-2	.	TRBJ1-5	.	TGTGCCAGCAGCCAAGTGAGTGGCAATCAGCCCCAGCATTTT	CASSQVSGNQPQHF
TRBV6-5	.	TRBJ2-1	few	TGTGCCAGCAGCCCCGTCACAACGAATGAGCAGTTCTTC	CASSPVTTNEQFF
TRBV29-1	TRBD1	TRBJ2-5	.	TGCAGCGTTTACAGGGGGTACCAAGAGACCCAGTACTTC	CSVYRGYQETQYF
TRBV28	TRBD2	TRBJ2-1	.	TGTGCCAGCAGTTTACGCGGGGGACCCTACAATGAGCAGTTCTTC	CASSLRGGPYNEQFF
TRBV19	.	TRBJ1-5	many	TGTGCCAGTAGGAGGGAGCAGAACTATCAGCCCCAGCATTTT	CASRREQNYQPQHF
TRBV28	TRBD2	TRBJ2-2	.	TGTGCCAGCAGTCAACTGCGACTAGCGGGGTCACCGAACACCGGGGAGCTGTTTTTT	CASSQLRLAGSPNTGELFF
TRBV7-2	TRBD1	TRBJ1-2	.	TGTGCCAGCAGCTTCGACAGGGGGGGAGGCTACACCTTC	CASSFDRGGGYTF
TRBV9	.	TRBJ1-1	.	TGTGCCAGCAGCGTACAGGTAGGCGCTGAAGCTTTCTTT	CASSVQVGAEAFF
TRBV7-6	TRBD2	TRBJ2-3	.	TGTGCCAGCAGCTTCCGGGCGGGGGGACATACGTACACAGATACGCAGTATTTT	CASSFRAGGHTYTDTQYF
TRBV10-1	.	TRBJ2-2	.	TGCGCCAGCAGTCGGAGCAGCACCGGGGAGCTGTTTTTT	CASSRSSTGELFF
TRBV27	.	TRBJ1-2	once	TGTGCCAGCAGTTTATCTTTACAGCCAGCCTATGGCTACACCTTC	CASSLSLQPAYGYTF
TRBV3-1/TRBV3-2	.	TRBJ1-5	few	TGTGCCAGCAGCTTCAGGGACACCAATCAGCCCCAGCATTTT	CASSFRDTNQPQHF
TRBV7-2	TRBD1	TRBJ1-5	.	TGTGCCAGCAGCGGGACAGGCTCTCAGCCCCAGCATTTT	CASSGTGSQPQHF
TRBV5-6	.	TRBJ2-1	.	TGTGCCAGCAGCCTCCGGGACACCATGGGGAATGAGCAGTTCTTC	CASSLRDTMGNEQFF
TRBV7-9	.	TRBJ1-5	.	TGTGCCAGCAGCCCAGCGGAGACCAACAATCAGCCCCAGCATTTT	CASSPAETNNQPQHF
TRBV27	TRBD1	TRBJ1-2	.	TGTGCCAGCAGTTTTGGGACAGGGTACTATGGCTACACCTTC	CASSFGTGYYGYTF
TRBV7-9	.	TRBJ2-4	once	TGTGCCAGCAGCTTAGACGGTGTAGCCAAAAACATTCAGTACTTC	CASSLDGVAKNIQYF
TRBV4-1	TRBD2	TRBJ2-1	few	TGCGCCAGCAGCCAAGACCCCGGGGGGTCGTACAATGAGCAGTTCTTC	CASSQDPGGSYNEQFF
TRBV10-2	TRBD2	TRBJ2-3	.	TGCGCCAGCAGTGGTCCGGGACTAGCGGGGACCACAGATACGCAGTATTTT	CASSGPGLAGTTDTQYF
TRBV6-5	.	TRBJ1-3	.	TGTGCCAGCAGTTACGATCGGCGGGCCTCTGGAAACACCATATATTTT	CASSYDRRASGNTIYF
TRBV14	TRBD1	TRBJ1-2	.	TGTGCCAGCAGCCAAGAGCACAGGGGGTACGGCTACACCTTC	CASSQEHRGYGYTF
TRBV24-1	.	TRBJ2-3	few	TGTGCCACCGACGGGTTAGAAGATACGCAGTATTTT	CATDGLEDTQYF
TRBV3-1/TRBV3-2	.	TRBJ1-3	.	TGTGCCAGCAGCCAACACACAGGGTACTCTGGAAACACCATATATTTT	CASSQHTGYSGNTIYF
TRBV18	TRBD1	TRBJ1-3	.	TGTGCCAGCTCACCCTGGGACAGGGTGGGGACTGGAAACACCATATATTTT	CASSPWDRVGTGNTIYF
TRBV7-2	.	TRBJ2-4	.	TGTGCCAGCAGCCAAGAAGGGACATTAGCCAAAAACATTCAGTACTTC	CASSQEGTLAKNIQYF
TRBV9	TRBD1	TRBJ1-3	.	TGTGCCAGCAGCGTCGGGACAGAGCGAAACACCATATATTTT	CASSVGTERNTIYF
TRBV3-1/TRBV3-2	.	TRBJ2-3	.	TGTGCCAGCAGAATGGGGGGGCCCCGTGATACGCAGTATTTT	CASRMGGPRDTQYF
TRBV9	TRBD2	TRBJ2-3	.	TGTGCCAGCAGCGTAGGGGTAGCGGGGGACCTCACAGATACGCAGTATTTT	CASSVGVAGDLTDTQYF
TRBV27	.	TRBJ1-4	few	TGTGCCAGCAGTTTAGGTTCGGGTTATGAAAAACTGTTTTTT	CASSLGSGYEKLFF